This record covers a single TCR beta chain. What it binds is unknown. This entry belongs to a study of blood T cells in healthy people across ages. Donors gave roughly 10 milliliters of peripheral blood apiece. The junction had 11 bases not matched to a gene; V was cut back by 3 bases and J by 3 bases. The CDR3 runs 17 residues. Germline lookup yields CDR1 SGDLS and CDR2 YYNGEE. General observations from the study: Lack of knowledge of donor CMV status possibly confounded expanded clonotype changes. Diversity of TCR beta per million T cells declined in a roughly linear way with age.

A second PCR, run for roughly 7 to 11 cycles, used a sample-barcoded 5' primer plus a J-beta primer mix. TCRdb reprocessed the 5' RACE reads with MiXCR, giving one entry per CDR3 protein. The table includes more than 1,000,000 distinct CDR3 sequences, under 30% detected once. These data also featured in a second study, about T cells of mothers and their children. That paper adds: Pairs that are related and pairs that are unrelated have TCR recombination output shaped similarly by thymic selection.

J is TRBJ2-2 and V is TRBV9; TRBD1 matches at 7 bases. This TCR was sampled from a girl aged 2 to 9 in good health. Sequencing was performed on blood. The CDR3 is CASSAPDREVDTGELFF. CDR3 in DNA: TGTGCCAGCAGCGCGCCCGACAGGGAAGTGGACACCGGGGAGCTGTTTTTT.